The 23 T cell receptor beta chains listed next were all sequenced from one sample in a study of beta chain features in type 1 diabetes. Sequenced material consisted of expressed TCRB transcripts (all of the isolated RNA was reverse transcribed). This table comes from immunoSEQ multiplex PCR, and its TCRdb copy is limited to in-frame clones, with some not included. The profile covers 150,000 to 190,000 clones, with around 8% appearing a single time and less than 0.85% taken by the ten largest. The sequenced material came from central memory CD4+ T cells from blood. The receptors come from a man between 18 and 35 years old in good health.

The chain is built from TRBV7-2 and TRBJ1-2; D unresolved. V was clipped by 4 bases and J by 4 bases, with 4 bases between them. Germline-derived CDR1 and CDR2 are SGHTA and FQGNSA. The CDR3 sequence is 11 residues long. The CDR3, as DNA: TGTGCCAGCAGCTCCGGCTATGGCTACACCTTC. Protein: CASSSGYGYTF.

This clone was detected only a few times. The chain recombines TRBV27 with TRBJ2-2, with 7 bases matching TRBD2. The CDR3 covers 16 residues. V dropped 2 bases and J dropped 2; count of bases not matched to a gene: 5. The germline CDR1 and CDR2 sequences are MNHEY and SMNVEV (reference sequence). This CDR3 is CASSLGRGLNTGELFF. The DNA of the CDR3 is TGTGCCAGCAGTTTAGGGAGGGGCCTAAACACCGGGGAGCTGTTTTTT.

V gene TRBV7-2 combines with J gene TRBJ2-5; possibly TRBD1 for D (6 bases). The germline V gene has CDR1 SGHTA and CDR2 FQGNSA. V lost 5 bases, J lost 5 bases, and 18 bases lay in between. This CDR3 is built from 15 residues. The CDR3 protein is CASSQNLGQSETQYF. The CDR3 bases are TGTGCCAGCAGCCAAAATCTAGGACAGTCTGAGACCCAGTACTTC. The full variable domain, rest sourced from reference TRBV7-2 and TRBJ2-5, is GAGVSQSPSNKVTEKGKDVELRCDPISGHTALYWYRQSLGQGLEFLIYFQGNSAPDKSGLPSDRFSAERTGGSVSTLTIQRTQQEDSAVYLCASSQNLGQSETQYFGPGTRLLVL.

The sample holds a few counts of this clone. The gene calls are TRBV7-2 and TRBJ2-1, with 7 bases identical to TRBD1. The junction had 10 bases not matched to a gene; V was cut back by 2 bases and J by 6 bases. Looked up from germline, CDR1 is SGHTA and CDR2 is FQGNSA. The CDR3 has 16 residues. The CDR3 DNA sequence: TGTGCCAGCAGCTTAAGGCAGGGGGATTATATCAATGAGCAGTTCTTC. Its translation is CASSLRQGDYINEQFF.

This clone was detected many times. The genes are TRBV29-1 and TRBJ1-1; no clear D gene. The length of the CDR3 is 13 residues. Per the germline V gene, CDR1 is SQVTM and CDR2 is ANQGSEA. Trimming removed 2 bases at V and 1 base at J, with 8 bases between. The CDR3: CSVELDTNTEAFF. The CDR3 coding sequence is TGCAGCGTTGAATTAGACACGAACACTGAAGCTTTCTTT.

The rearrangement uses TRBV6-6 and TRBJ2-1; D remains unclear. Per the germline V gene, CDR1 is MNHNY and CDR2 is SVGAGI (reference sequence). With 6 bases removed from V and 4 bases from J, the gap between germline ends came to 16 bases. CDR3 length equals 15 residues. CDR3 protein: CASSTSVLVYNEQFF. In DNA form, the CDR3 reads TGTGCCAGCAGCACCTCGGTGCTAGTTTACAATGAGCAGTTCTTC.

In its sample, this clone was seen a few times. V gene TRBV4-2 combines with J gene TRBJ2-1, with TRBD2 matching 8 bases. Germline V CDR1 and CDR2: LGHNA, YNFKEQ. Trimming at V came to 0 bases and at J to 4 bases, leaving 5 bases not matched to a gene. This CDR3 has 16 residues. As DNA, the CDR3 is TGTGCCAGCAGCCAAGAAGGGAGCGGGAGTTACAATGAGCAGTTCTTC. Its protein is CASSQEGSGSYNEQFF.

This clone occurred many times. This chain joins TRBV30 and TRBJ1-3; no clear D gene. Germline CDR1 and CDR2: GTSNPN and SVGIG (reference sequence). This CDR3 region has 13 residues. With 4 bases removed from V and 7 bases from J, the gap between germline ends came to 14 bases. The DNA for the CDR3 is TGTGCCTGGAATCTACGGCTGGAGAACACCATATATTTT. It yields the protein CAWNLRLENTIYF.

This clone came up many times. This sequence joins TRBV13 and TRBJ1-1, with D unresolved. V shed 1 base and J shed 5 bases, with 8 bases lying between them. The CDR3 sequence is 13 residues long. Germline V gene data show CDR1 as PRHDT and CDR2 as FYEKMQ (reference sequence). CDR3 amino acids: CASSLDFRTEAFF. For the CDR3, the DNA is TGTGCCAGCAGCTTAGATTTCCGGACTGAAGCTTTCTTT.

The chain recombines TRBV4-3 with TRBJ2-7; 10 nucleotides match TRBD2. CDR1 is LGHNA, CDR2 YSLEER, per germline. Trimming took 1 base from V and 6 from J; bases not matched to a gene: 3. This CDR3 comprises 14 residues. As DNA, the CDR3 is TGCGCCAGCAGCCAAGGGTCTAGCGGGAGCGAGCAGTACTTC. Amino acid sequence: CASSQGSSGSEQYF.

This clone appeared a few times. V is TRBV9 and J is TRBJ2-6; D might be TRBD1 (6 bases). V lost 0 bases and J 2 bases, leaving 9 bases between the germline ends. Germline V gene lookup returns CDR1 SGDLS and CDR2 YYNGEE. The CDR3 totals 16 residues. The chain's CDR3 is CASSVGNRAGANVLTF. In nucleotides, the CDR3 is TGTGCCAGCAGCGTAGGAAACAGGGCTGGGGCCAACGTCCTGACTTTC.

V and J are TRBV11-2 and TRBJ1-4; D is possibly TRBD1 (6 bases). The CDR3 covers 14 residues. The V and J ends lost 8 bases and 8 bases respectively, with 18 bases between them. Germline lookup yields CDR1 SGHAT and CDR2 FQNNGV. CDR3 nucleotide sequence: TGTGCCAGCGCCGGGGGGCGCGGGTCGGAAAAACTGTTTTTT. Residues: CASAGGRGSEKLFF.

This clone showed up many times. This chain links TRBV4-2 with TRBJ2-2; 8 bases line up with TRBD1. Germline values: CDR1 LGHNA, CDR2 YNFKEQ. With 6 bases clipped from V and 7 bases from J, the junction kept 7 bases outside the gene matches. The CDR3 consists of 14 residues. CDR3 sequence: CASRDRAEGGELFF. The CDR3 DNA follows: TGTGCCAGCAGGGACAGGGCTGAGGGCGGGGAGCTGTTTTTT.

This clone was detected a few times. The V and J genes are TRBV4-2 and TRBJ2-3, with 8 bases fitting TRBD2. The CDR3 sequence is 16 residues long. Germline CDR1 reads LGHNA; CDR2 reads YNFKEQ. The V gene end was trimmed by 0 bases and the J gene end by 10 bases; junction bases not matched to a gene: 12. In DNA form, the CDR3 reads TGTGCCAGCAGCCAAGATGAGAGTAGCGGGGTTTTTGCGCAGTATTTT. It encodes CASSQDESSGVFAQYF.

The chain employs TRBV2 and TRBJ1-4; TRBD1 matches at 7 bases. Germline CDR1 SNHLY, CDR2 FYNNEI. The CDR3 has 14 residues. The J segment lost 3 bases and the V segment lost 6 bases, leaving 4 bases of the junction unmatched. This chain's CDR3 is CASRAGTANEKLFF. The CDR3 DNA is TGTGCCAGCAGGGCCGGGACAGCTAATGAAAAACTGTTTTTT.

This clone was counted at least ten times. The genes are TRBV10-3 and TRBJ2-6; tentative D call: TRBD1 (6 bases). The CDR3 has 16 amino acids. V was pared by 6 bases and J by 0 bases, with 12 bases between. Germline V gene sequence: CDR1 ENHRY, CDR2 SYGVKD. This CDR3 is CAIREQGASGANVLTF. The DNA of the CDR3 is TGTGCCATCAGGGAACAGGGAGCCTCTGGGGCCAACGTCCTGACTTTC.

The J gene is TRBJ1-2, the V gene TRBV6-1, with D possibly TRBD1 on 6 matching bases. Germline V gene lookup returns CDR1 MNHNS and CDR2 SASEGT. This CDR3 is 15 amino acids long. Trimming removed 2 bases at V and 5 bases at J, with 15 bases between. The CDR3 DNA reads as TGTGCCAGCAGTGAAAGGGGGTCCTTGGGTTATGGCTACACCTTC. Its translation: CASSERGSLGYGYTF.

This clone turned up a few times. CDR3 nucleotides: TGTGCCAGCAGTTCCACAGCTTACGAGCAGTACTTC. Protein sequence: CASSSTAYEQYF. The rearrangement links TRBV2 to TRBJ2-7; no reliable D call. Deletions cut 5 bases from V and 4 bases from J, with 9 bases between. This CDR3 is 12 amino acids long. The germline V gene encodes CDR1 SNHLY and CDR2 FYNNEI.

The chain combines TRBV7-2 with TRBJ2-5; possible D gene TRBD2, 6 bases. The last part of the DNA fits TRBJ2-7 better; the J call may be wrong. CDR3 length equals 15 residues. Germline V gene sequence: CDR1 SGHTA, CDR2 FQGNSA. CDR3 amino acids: CASSLSRGSVYEQYF. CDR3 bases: TGTGCCAGCAGCTTATCACGGGGGAGCGTCTACGAGCAGTACTTC.

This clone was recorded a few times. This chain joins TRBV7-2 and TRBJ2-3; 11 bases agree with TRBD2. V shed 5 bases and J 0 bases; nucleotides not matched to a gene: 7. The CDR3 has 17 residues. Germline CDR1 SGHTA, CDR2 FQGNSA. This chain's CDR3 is CASSPERTSGSTDTQYF. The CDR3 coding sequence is TGTGCCAGCAGCCCAGAGCGGACTAGCGGGAGCACAGATACGCAGTATTTT.

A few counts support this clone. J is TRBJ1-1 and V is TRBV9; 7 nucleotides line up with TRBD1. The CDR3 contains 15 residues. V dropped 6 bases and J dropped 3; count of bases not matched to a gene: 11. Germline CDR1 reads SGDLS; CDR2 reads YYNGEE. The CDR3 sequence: CASTIDRESDTEAFF. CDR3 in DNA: TGTGCCAGCACGATAGACAGGGAGTCGGACACTGAAGCTTTCTTT.

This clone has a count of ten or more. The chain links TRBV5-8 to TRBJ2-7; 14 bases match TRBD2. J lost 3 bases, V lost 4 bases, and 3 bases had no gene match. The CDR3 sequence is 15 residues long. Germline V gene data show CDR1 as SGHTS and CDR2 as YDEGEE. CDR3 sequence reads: CASSRGLAGVYEQYF. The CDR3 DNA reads TGTGCCAGCAGCCGGGGACTAGCGGGAGTCTACGAGCAGTACTTC.

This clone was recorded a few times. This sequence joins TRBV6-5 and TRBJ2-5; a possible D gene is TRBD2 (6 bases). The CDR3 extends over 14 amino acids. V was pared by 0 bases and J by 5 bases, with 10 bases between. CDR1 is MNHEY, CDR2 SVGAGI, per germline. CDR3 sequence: CASSYSEGLETQYF. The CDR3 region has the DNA TGTGCCAGCAGTTACTCGGAGGGTCTGGAGACCCAGTACTTC.